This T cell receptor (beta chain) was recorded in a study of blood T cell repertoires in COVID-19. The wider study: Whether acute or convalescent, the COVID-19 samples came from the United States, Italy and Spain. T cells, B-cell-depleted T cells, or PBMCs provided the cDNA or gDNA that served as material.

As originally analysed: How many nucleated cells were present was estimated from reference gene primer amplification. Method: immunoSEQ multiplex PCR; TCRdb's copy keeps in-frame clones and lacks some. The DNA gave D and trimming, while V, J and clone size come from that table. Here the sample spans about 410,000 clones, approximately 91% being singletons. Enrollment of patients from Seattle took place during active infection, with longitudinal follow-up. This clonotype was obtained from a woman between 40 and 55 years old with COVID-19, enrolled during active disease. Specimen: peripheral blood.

This CDR3 reads CASRQTVRDTEAFF. The CDR3 DNA is TGTGCCAGCAGGCAGACAGTGAGAGACACTGAAGCTTTCTTT. This chain connects TRBV2 to TRBJ1-1; the D gene is possibly TRBD1 (5 bases). CDR3 length: 14 amino acids. The germline gives CDR1 SNHLY, CDR2 FYNNEI. V was trimmed by 6 bases and J by 3 bases, leaving 14 bases between them.